Each of the 10 T cell receptor beta chains below was sequenced from the same sample in a study of blood T cell repertoires in COVID-19. TCRdb's copy holds only in-frame clones and misses some; the assay was immunoSEQ multiplex PCR. The table records 110,000 to 150,000 clones, 80% of them present only once. Specimen: peripheral blood. These TCRs come from a woman aged 45-65 years with acute or convalescent COVID-19.

The rearrangement joins TRBV30 to TRBJ1-3; possibly TRBD1 for D (5 bases). The V gene lost 3 bases and the J gene lost 3 bases, with 6 bases spanning the gap. This CDR3 is built from 12 residues. Germline lookup yields CDR1 GTSNPN and CDR2 SVGIG (reference sequence). The CDR3 loop is CAWRTGGNTIYF. CDR3 DNA sequence: TGTGCCTGGAGAACAGGTGGAAACACCATATATTTT.

CDR3: CASSPDTPYEQYF. The CDR3 DNA is TGTGCCAGCAGCCCGGACACTCCCTACGAGCAGTACTTC. This chain uses TRBV7-9 with TRBJ2-7, with D perhaps matching TRBD1 (5 bases). The CDR3 is made up of 13 amino acids. CDR1 SEHNR and CDR2 FQNEAQ come from the germline V gene (reference sequence). V lost 5 bases and J lost 2, with 10 bases in between.

This clone came up a few times. This rearrangement joins TRBV6-5 to TRBJ1-3; 8 bases align to TRBD1. CDR3 length: 15 residues. Germline CDR1 MNHEY, CDR2 SVGAGI. V was pared by 6 bases and J by 1 base, with 5 bases of the junction left unmatched. DNA of the CDR3: TGTGCCAGCAGCCCACAGGGGGGATCTGGAAACACCATATATTTT. It yields the protein CASSPQGGSGNTIYF.

The CDR3 loop reads CASSREKSGTGFYSGNTIYF. The CDR3 DNA reads TGCGCCAGCAGCCGAGAAAAATCCGGGACAGGGTTTTACTCTGGAAACACCATATATTTT. The V gene is TRBV4-1, the J gene TRBJ1-3; 9 positions agree with TRBD1. The CDR3 covers 20 residues. Trimming cost V 4 bases and J 0 bases; bases outside gene matches: 16. Looked up from germline, CDR1 is MGHRA and CDR2 is YSYEKL.

This clone appeared once. The chain is built from TRBV30 and TRBJ2-7; 11 bases are a match to TRBD1. CDR1 and CDR2 from the germline V gene are GTSNPN and SVGIG (reference sequence). The CDR3 has 15 amino acids. V gave up 3 bases and J gave up 3 bases; unmatched junction bases: 7. This CDR3 is CAWRSAGQGVYEQYF. CDR3 coding DNA: TGTGCCTGGAGAAGCGCGGGACAGGGGGTCTACGAGCAGTACTTC.

The chain links TRBV6-1 to TRBJ1-1, with 9 bases aligning to TRBD1. The CDR3 covers 15 residues. The germline gives CDR1 MNHNS, CDR2 SASEGT. The junction had 9 bases not matched to a gene; V was cut back by 3 bases and J by 7 bases. CDR3 nucleotide sequence: TGTGCCAGCAGTGATCCACAGGGGGCGCGCTGTGAAGCTTTCTTT. It translates to CASSDPQGARCEAFF.

The chain joins TRBV5-1 to TRBJ1-1, with D perhaps TRBD1 (6 bases). Germline V gene sequence: CDR1 SGHRS, CDR2 YFSETQ. This CDR3 is built from 15 residues. V lost 1 base and J 3 bases, leaving 13 bases between the germline ends. This CDR3 reads CASSLHRVGDTEAFF. DNA of the CDR3: TGCGCCAGCAGCTTGCACAGGGTAGGGGACACTGAAGCTTTCTTT.

This sequence joins TRBV12-3 or TRBV12-4 and TRBJ2-1, with D unclear. V lost 2 bases, J lost 9 bases, and 8 bases lay in between. This CDR3 comprises 12 residues. The DNA for the CDR3 is TGTGCCAGCAGTTTACCCTCGAGTGAGCAGTTCTTC. Amino acids: CASSLPSSEQFF.

This chain joins TRBV7-3 and TRBJ2-1, with D perhaps matching TRBD1 (5 bases). The CDR3 contains 13 residues. Germline CDR1 is SGHTA and CDR2 is FQGTGA. The V end was cut by 1 base, the J end by 9 bases, with 10 bases between. The chain's CDR3 is CASSLNWGGEQFF. The CDR3 DNA reads as TGTGCCAGCAGCTTAAATTGGGGCGGTGAGCAGTTCTTC.

The J gene is TRBJ2-7, the V gene TRBV7-9; no reliable D call. The CDR3 covers 10 residues. V lost 4 bases and J lost 4, with 2 bases in between. The V gene's germline CDR1 is SEHNR and CDR2 FQNEAQ (reference sequence). The CDR3: CASSSYEQYF. The CDR3 nucleotides read TGTGCCAGCAGCTCTTACGAGCAGTACTTC.